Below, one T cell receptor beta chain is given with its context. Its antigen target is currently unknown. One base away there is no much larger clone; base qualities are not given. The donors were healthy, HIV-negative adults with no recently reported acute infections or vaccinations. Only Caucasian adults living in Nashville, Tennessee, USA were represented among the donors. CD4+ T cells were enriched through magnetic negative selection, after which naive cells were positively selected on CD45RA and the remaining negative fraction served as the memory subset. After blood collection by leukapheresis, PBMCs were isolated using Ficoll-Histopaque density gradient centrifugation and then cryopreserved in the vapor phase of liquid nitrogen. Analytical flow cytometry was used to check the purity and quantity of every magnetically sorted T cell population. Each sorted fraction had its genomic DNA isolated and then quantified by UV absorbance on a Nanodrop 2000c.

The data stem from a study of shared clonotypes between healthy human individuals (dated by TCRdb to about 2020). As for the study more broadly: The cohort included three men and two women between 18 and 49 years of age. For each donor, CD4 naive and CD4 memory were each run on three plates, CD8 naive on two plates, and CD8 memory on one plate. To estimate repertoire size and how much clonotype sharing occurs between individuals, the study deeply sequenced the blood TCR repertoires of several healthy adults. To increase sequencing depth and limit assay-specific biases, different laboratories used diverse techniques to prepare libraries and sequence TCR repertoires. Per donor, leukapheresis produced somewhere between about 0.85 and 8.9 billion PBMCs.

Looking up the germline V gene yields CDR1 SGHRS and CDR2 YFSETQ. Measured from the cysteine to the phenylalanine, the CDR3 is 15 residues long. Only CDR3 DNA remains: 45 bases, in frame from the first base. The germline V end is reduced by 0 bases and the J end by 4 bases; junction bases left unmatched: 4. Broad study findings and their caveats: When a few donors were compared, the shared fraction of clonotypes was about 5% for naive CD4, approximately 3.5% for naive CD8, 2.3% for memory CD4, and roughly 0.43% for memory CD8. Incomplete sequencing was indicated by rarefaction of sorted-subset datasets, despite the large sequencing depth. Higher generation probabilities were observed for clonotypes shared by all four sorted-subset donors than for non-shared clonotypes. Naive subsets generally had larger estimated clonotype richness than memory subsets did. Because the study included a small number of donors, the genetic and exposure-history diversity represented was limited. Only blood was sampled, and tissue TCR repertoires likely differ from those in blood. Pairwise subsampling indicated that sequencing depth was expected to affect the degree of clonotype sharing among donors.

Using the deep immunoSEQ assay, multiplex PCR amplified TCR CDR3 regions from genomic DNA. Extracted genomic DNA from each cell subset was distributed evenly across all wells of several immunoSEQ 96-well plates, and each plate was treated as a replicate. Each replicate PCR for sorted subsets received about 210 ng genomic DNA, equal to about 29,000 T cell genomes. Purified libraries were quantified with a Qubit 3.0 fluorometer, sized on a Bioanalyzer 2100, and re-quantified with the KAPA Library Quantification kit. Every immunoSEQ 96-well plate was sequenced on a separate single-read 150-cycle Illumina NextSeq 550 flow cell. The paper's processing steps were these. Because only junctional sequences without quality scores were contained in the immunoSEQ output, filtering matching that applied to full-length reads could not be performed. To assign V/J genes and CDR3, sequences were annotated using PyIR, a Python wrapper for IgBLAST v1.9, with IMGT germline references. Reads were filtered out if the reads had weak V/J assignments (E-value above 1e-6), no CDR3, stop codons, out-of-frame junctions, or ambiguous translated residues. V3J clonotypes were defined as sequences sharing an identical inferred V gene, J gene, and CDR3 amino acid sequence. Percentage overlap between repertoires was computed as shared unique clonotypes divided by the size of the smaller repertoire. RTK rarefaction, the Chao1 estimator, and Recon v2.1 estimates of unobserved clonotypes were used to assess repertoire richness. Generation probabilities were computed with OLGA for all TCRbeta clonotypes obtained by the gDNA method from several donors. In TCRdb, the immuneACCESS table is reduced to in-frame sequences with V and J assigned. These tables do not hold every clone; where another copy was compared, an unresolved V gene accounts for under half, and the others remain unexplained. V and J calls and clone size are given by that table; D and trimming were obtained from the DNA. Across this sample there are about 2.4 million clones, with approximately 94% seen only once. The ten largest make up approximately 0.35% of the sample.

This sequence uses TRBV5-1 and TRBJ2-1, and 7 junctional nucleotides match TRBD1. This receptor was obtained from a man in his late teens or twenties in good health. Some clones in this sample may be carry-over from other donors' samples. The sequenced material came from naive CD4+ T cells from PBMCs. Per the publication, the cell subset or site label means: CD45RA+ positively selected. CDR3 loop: CASSLEDRVYNEQFF. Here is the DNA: TGCGCCAGCAGCTTGGAAGACAGGGTATACAATGAGCAGTTCTTC.